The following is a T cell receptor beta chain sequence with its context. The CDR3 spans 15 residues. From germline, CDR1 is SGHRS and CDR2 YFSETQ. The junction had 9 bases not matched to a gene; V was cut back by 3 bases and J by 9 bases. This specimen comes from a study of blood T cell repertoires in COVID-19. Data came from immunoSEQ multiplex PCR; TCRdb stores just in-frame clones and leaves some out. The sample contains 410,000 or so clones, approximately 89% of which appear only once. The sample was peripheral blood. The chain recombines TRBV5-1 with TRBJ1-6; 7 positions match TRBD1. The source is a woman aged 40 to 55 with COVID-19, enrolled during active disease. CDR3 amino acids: CASSSETGLFSPLHF. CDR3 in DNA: TGCGCCAGCAGCTCCGAGACAGGGCTTTTTTCACCCCTCCACTTT.